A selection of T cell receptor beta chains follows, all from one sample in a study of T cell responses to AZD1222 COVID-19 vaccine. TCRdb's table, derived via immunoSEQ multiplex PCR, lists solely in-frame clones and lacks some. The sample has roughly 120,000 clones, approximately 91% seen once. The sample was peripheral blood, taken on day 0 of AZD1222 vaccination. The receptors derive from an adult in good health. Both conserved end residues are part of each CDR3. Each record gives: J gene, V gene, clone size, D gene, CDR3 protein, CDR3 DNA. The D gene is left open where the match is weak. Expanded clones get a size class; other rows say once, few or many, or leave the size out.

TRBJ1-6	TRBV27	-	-	CASSLWGGGRNSPLHF	TGTGCCAGCAGTTTATGGGGAGGGGGGCGGAATTCACCCCTCCACTTT
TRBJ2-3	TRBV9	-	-	CASSVGPASTDTQYF	TGTGCCAGCAGCGTAGGACCGGCGAGCACAGATACGCAGTATTTT
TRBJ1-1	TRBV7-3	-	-	CASSPQGGATEAFF	TGTGCCAGCAGTCCACAGGGAGGGGCCACTGAAGCTTTCTTT
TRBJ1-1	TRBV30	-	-	CAWSPLRAAGAFF	TGTGCCTGGAGTCCCCTCCGAGCCGCGGGGGCTTTCTTT
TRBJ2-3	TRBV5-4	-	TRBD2	CASSSGLAGTNTDTQYF	TGTGCCAGCAGCTCAGGACTAGCGGGGACCAACACAGATACGCAGTATTTT
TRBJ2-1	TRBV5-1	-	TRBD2	CASSPRLAGGRNEQFF	TGCGCCAGCAGCCCCCGACTAGCGGGGGGGCGGAATGAGCAGTTCTTC
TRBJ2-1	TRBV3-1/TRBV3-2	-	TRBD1	CASSPLGAPGGNEQFF	TGTGCCAGCAGCCCCTTGGGGGCCCCAGGGGGCAATGAGCAGTTCTTC
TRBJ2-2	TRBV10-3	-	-	CAISESGATGELFF	TGTGCCATCAGTGAGTCGGGGGCGACTGGGGAGCTGTTTTTT
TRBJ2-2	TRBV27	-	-	CASSLSGLPGELFF	TGTGCCAGCAGTTTATCCGGACTTCCGGGTGAGCTGTTTTTT
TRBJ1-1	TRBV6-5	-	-	CAASGGALNTEAFF	TGTGCCGCCTCTGGGGGGGCACTGAACACTGAAGCTTTCTTT
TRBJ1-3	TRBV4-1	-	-	CASSQDELNTIYF	TGCGCCAGCAGCCAAGACGAGTTAAACACCATATATTTT
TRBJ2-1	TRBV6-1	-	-	CASSDLRANYNEQFF	TGTGCCAGCAGTGATTTGAGAGCTAACTACAATGAGCAGTTCTTC
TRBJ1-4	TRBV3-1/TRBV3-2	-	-	CASSQDIGEKLFF	TGTGCCAGCAGCCAAGATATTGGTGAAAAACTGTTTTTT
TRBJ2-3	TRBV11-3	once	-	CASNVSPTSTDTQYF	TGTGCCAGCAATGTATCGCCTACTAGCACAGATACGCAGTATTTT
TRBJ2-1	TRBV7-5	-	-	CVRSARDRGSYNEQFF	TGTGTCAGAAGCGCCCGGGACAGGGGGTCCTACAATGAGCAGTTCTTC
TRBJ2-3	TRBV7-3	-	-	CASSLVGSTDTQYF	TGTGCCAGCAGCTTGGTGGGGAGCACAGATACGCAGTATTTT
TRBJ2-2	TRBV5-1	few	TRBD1	CASSLGQGPPTGELFF	TGCGCCAGCAGCTTGGGACAGGGTCCACCCACCGGGGAGCTGTTTTTT
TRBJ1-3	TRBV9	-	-	CASSAQAISGNTIYF	TGTGCCAGCAGCGCCCAGGCCATCTCTGGAAACACCATATATTTT
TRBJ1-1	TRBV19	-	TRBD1	CASSTRGQLNTEAFF	TGTGCCAGTAGTACCCGGGGACAGCTGAACACTGAAGCTTTCTTT
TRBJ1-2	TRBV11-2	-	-	CASSLDSAGMSYGYTF	TGTGCCAGCAGCTTAGATTCGGCAGGGATGAGCTATGGCTACACCTTC
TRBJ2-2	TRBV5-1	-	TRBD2	CASSLAGTSNTGELFF	TGCGCCAGCAGCTTGGCAGGGACTAGCAACACCGGGGAGCTGTTTTTT
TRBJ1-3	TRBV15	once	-	CATSRDFGFSSGNTIYF	TGTGCCACCAGCAGAGATTTTGGCTTCTCCTCTGGAAACACCATATATTTT
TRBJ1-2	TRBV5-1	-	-	CASPDRDKYSSNYGYTF	TGCGCCAGCCCGGACCGGGACAAGTACTCCTCAAACTATGGCTACACCTTC
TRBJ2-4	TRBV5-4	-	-	CASSLVRGTDKNIQYF	TGTGCCAGCAGCTTGGTTCGGGGGACAGACAAAAACATTCAGTACTTC
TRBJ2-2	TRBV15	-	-	CATRSAGELFF	TGTGCCACCCGTAGCGCCGGGGAGCTGTTTTTT
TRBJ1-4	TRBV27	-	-	CASRRGGGATNEKLFF	TGTGCCAGCAGACGCGGCGGCGGAGCAACTAATGAAAAACTGTTTTTT
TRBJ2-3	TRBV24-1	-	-	CARKTGTDTQYF	TGTGCCAGGAAGACGGGAACAGATACGCAGTATTTT
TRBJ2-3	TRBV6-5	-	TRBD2	CASRLAGGGTDTQYF	TGTGCCAGCCGCCTAGCGGGAGGGGGCACAGATACGCAGTATTTT
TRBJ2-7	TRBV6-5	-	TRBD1	CASSYPDRGFTHEQYF	TGTGCCAGCAGTTACCCGGACAGGGGGTTTACCCACGAGCAGTACTTC
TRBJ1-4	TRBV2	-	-	CASSSWGPYSATNEKLFF	TGTGCCAGCAGTTCGTGGGGGCCCTACAGTGCAACTAATGAAAAACTGTTTTTT
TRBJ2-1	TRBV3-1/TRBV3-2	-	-	CASSQVTSHQFF	TGTGCCAGCAGCCAAGTGACTAGTCATCAGTTCTTC
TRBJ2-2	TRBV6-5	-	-	CASSSTGRGGTGELFF	TGTGCCAGCAGTTCGACAGGACGAGGTGGGACCGGGGAGCTGTTTTTT
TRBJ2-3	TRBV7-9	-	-	CASSLDTPGGGLSTDTQYF	TGTGCCAGCAGCTTGGACACTCCGGGGGGCGGACTTTCTACAGATACGCAGTATTTT
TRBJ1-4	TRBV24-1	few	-	CATSDPSPGDVEKLFF	TGTGCCACCAGTGATCCGTCACCAGGGGACGTTGAAAAACTGTTTTTT
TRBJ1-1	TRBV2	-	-	CASSTQGWTEAFF	TGTGCCAGCAGTACCCAGGGGTGGACTGAAGCTTTCTTT
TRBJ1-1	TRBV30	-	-	CAWRFGPGVTEAFF	TGTGCCTGGAGGTTTGGACCGGGAGTGACTGAAGCTTTCTTT
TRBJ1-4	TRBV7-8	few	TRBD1	CASSPRDSPNEKLFF	TGTGCCAGCAGCCCACGGGACAGCCCTAATGAAAAACTGTTTTTT
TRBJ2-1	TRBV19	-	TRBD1	CASSTTGVINNEQFF	TGTGCCAGTAGCACTACAGGGGTTATCAACAATGAGCAGTTCTTC
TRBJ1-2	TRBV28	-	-	CASSLVGTNGYTF	TGTGCCAGCAGTTTGGTGGGGACCAATGGCTACACCTTC
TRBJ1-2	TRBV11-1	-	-	CASSPPGGVGGYTF	TGTGCCAGCAGCCCCCCCGGGGGCGTGGGTGGCTACACCTTC